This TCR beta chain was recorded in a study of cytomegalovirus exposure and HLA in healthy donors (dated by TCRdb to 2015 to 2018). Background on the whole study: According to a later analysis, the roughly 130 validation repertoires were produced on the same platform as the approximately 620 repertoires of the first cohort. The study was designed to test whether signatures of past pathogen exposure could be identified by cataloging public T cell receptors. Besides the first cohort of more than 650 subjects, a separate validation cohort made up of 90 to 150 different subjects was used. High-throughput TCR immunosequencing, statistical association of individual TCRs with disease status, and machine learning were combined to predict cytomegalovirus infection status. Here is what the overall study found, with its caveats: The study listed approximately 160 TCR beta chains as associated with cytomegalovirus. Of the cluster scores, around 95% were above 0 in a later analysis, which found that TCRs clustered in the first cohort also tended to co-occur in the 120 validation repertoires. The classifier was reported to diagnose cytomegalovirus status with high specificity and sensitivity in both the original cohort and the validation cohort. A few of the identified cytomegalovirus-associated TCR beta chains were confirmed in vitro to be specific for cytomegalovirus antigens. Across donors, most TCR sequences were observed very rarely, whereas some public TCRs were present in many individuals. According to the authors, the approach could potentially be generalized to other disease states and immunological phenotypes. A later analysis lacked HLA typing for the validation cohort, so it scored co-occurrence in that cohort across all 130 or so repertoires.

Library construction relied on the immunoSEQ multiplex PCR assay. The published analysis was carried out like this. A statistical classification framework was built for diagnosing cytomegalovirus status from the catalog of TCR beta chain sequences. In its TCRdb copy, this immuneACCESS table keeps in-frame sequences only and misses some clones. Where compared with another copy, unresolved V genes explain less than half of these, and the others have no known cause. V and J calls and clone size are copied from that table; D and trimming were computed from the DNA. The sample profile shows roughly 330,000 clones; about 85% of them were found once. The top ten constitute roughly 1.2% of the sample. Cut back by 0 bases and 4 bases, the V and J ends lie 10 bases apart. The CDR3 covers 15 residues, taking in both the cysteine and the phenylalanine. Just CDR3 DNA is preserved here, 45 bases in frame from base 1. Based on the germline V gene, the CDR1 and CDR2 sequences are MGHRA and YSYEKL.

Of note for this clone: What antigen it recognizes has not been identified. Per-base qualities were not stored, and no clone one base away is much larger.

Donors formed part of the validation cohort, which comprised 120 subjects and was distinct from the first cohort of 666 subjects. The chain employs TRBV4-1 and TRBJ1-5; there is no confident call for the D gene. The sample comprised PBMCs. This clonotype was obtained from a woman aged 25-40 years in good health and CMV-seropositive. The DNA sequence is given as TGCGCCAGCAGCCAAGATAAGGCGGGGAATCAGCCCCAGCATTTT. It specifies CASSQDKAGNQPQHF.